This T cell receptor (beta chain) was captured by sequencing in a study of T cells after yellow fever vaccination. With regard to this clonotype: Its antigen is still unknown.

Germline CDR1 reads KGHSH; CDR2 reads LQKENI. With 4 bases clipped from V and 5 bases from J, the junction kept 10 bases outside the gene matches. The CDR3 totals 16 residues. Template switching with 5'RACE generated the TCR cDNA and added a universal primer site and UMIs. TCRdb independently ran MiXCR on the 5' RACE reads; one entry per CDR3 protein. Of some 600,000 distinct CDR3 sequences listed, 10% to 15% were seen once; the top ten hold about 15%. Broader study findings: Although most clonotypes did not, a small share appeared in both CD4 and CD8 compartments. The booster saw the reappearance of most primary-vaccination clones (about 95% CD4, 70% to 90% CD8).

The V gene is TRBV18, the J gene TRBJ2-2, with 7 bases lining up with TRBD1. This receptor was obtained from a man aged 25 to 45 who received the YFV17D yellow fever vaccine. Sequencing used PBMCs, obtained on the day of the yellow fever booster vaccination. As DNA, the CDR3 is TGTGCCAGCTCACTGTTCCGGGACAGACCAACCGGGGAGCTGTTTTTT. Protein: CASSLFRDRPTGELFF.